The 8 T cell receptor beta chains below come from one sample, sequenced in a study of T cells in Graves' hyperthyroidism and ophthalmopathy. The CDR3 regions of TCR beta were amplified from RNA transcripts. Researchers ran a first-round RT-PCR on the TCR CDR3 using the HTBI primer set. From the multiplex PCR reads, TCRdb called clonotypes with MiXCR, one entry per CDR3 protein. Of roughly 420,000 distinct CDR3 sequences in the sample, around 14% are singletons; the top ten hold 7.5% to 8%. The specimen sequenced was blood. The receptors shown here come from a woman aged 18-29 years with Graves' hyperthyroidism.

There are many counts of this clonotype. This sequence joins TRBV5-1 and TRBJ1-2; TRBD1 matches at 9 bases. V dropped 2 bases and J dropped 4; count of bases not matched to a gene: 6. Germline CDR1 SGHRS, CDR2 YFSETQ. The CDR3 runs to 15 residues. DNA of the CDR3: TGCGCCAGCAGCTTTCGACAGGGGGGTAGCTATGGCTACACCTTC. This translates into CASSFRQGGSYGYTF.

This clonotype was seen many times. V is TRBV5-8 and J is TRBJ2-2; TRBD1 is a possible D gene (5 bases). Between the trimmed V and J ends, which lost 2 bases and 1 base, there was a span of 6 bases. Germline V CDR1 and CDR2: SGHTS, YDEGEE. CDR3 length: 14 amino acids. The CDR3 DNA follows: TGTGCCAGCAGCTTAACAGGGAACACCGGGGAGCTGTTTTTT. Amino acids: CASSLTGNTGELFF.

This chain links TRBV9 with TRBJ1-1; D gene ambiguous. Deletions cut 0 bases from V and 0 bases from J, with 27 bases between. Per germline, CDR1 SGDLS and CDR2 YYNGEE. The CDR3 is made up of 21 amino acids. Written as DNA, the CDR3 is TGTGCCAGCAGCGTAGGCCCCGTTGAGCCCTCGGCCCCAACACTGAACACTGAAGCTTTCTTT. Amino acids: CASSVGPVEPSAPTLNTEAFF.

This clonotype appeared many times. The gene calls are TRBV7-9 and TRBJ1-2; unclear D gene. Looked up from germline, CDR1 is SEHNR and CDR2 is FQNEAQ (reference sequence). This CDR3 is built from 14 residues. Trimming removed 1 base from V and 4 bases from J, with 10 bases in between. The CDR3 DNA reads TGTGCCAGCAGCTTAGTTGGCGGATTCTATGGCTACACCTTC. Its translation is CASSLVGGFYGYTF.

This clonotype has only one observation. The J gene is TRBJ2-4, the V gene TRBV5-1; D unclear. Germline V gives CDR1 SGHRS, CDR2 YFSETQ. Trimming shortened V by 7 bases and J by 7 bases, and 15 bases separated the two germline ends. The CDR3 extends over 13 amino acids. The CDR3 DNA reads TGCGCCAGCGCAACCCCCGCCGCCAACATTCAGTACTTC. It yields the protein CASATPAANIQYF. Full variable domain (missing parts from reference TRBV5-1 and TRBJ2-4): KAGVTQTPRYLIKTRGQQVTLSCSPISGHRSVSWYQQTPGQGLQFLFEYFSETQRNKGNFPGRFSGRQFSNSRSEMNVSTLELGDSALYLCASATPAANIQYFGAGTRLSVL.

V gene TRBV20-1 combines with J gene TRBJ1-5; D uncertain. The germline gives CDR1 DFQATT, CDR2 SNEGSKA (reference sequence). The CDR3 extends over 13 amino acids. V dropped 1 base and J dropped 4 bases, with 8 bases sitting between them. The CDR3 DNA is TGCAGTGCTAGAGTCGGATGGAATCAGCCCCAGCATTTT. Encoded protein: CSARVGWNQPQHF.

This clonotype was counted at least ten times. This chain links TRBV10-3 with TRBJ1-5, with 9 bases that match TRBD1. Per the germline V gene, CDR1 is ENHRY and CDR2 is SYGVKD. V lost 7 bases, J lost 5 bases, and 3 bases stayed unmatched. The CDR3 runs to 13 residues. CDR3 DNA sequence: TGTGCCATCAAACAGGGGGCCGATCAGCCCCAGCATTTT. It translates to CAIKQGADQPQHF.

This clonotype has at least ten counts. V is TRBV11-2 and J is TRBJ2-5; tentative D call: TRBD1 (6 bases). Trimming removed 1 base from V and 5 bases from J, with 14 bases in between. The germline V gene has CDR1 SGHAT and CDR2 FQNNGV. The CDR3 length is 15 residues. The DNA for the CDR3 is TGTGCCAGCAGCTTAGGGTACAGGGCCGGGGAGACCCAGTACTTC. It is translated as CASSLGYRAGETQYF. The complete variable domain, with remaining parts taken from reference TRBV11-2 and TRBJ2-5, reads EAGVAQSPRYKIIEKRQSVAFWCNPISGHATLYWYQQILGQGPKLLIQFQNNGVVDDSQLPKDRFSAERLKGVDSTLKIQPAKLEDSAVYLCASSLGYRAGETQYFGPGTRLLVL.